This T cell receptor (beta chain) is drawn from a study of OX40 agonist ivuxolimab in advanced cancers. Background for the entire study: Ivuxolimab was an agonistic, fully human IgG2 monoclonal antibody directed against OX40 (CD134), a costimulatory receptor. Intravenous ivuxolimab was administered to patients every 2 weeks at six dose levels: 0.01, 0.1, 0.3, 1.5, 3 and 10 mg/kg. Among the approximately 54 dose-escalation patients, approximately 20 had hepatocellular carcinoma, around 15 melanoma, 9 renal cell carcinoma and 9 head and neck cancer. The dose-escalation cohort was 82.7% male with a mean age of around 62 years, ranging from roughly 20 to 85. Prior anti-PD-1, anti-PD-L1 or anti-CTLA-4 therapy was permitted, and approximately 40% of dose-escalation patients had received checkpoint inhibitors. Three dose-escalation patients achieved partial responses, one with hepatocellular carcinoma and two with cutaneous melanoma. The point of sequencing TCRbeta in the periphery was to test whether ivuxolimab changed TCR sequence diversity and drove clonal T-cell expansion. The paper reports the monotherapy dose-escalation portion (N of about 50 patients) of the phase I ivuxolimab trial.

Trimming removed 4 bases from V and 11 bases from J, leaving 11 bases between the germline ends. Measured from the cysteine to the phenylalanine, the CDR3 is 11 residues long. CDR3 DNA is the only sequence kept; it has 33 bases, read in frame from the first base. The germline V gene (reference sequence) supplies CDR1 SEHNR and CDR2 FQNEAQ. To sequence the TCRbeta CDR3 region, genomic DNA was isolated from the sorted cells. The immunoSEQ Assay was used for sequencing of TCRbeta CDR3 regions. TCRdb holds this immuneACCESS table with in-frame rearrangements only. Some clones are missing; in checked studies, unresolved V genes explain under half, and the rest has no known cause. Present in this sample are around 27,000 clones, roughly nine tenths of which were seen just once. The biggest ten clones account for 24% of the sample. Patients with a history of autoimmune disease or receiving systemic immunosuppression were excluded from the trial. In every dose cohort, peripheral blood was drawn for TCR sequencing at baseline, cycle 4 day 1, and cycle 7 day 1. Samples came from an open-label, multicenter, first-in-human phase I dose-escalation trial of ivuxolimab. Adults with locally advanced or metastatic melanoma, renal cell, hepatocellular, or head and neck squamous cell carcinoma were enrolled in the trial. Before TCR sequencing, CD4+ and CD8+ T cells were separately sorted from peripheral blood.

This clone showed up just a few times. Its antigen is currently not known. No base quality values were provided; no much bigger clone lies one nucleotide off. What the authors observed across the whole study: In partial responders in the 0.1-3.0 mg/kg groups, normalized peripheral clonal expansion was found to be among the lowest, especially among CD8+ T cells. The antigen specificity of the clonally expanded peripheral T cells was not determined. After ivuxolimab, more expanded clones were found on average in CD8+ T cells than in CD4+ T cells. At doses of 0.1 to 3.0 mg/kg, clonal expansion of both CD4+ and CD8+ T cells in blood was seen between baseline and week 6. Low levels of normalized T-cell clonal expansion were also seen in some patients who did not respond.

In this chain, TRBV7-9 is recombined with TRBJ1-1, and perhaps TRBD1 as D gene, on 5 matching bases. Sequences were derived from CD4+ or CD8+ T cells sorted from blood, sampled in a trial of the OX40 agonist ivuxolimab. The TCR was taken from an adult with an advanced solid tumor such as melanoma, head and neck, liver or kidney cancer. The encoded CDR3 is CASSSQAGAFF. The DNA reads as follows: TGTGCCAGCAGCTCACAGGCTGGGGCTTTCTTT. When the CDR3 is completed using the reference TRBV7-9 and TRBJ1-1 genes on either side, the full variable domain is DTGVSQNPRHKITKRGQNVTFRCDPISEHNRLYWYRQTLGQGPEFLTYFQNEAQLEKSRLLSDRFSAERPKGSFSTLEIQRTEQGDSAMYLCASSSQAGAFFGQGTRLTVV.